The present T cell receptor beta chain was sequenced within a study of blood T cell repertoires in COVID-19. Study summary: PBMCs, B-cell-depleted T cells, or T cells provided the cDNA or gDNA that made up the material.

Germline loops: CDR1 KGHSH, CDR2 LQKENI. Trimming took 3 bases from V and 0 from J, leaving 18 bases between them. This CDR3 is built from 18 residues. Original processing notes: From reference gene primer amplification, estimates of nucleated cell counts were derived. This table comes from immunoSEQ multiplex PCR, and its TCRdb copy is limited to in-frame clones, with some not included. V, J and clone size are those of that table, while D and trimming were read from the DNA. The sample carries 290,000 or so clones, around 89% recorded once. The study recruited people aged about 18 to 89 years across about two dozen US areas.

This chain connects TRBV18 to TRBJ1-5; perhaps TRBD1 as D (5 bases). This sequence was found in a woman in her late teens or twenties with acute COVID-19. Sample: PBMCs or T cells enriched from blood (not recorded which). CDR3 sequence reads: CASSPYDSGLGSNQPQHF. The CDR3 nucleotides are TGTGCCAGCTCACCTTACGATTCAGGGTTGGGTAGCAATCAGCCCCAGCATTTT. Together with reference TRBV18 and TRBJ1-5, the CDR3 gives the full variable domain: NAGVMQNPRHLVRRRGQEARLRCSPMKGHSHVYWYRQLPEEGLKFMVYLQKENIIDESGMPKERFSAEFPKEGPSILRIQQVVRGDSAAYFCASSPYDSGLGSNQPQHFGDGTRLSIL.